This T cell receptor (beta chain) was recorded in a study of blood T cell repertoires in COVID-19. Turning to the study itself: Sources were T cells, B-cell-depleted T cells, or PBMCs; the material itself was cDNA or gDNA.

TCRdb keeps only in-frame clones here, not all; method: immunoSEQ multiplex PCR. The data contain 150,000 to 200,000 clones, 75% to 90% of them singletons. Trimming cost V 0 bases and J 0 bases; bases outside gene matches: 2. The CDR3 runs to 16 residues. Germline V gene data show CDR1 as KGHSH and CDR2 as LQKENI. The receptor's source is a human donor in a cohort sampled during active COVID-19. Sequenced input: peripheral blood. The V and J genes are TRBV18 and TRBJ2-7; 10 nucleotides line up with TRBD2. The CDR3 region is CASSPPLAGGSYEQYF. For the CDR3, the DNA is TGTGCCAGCTCACCACCGTTAGCGGGAGGCTCCTACGAGCAGTACTTC.